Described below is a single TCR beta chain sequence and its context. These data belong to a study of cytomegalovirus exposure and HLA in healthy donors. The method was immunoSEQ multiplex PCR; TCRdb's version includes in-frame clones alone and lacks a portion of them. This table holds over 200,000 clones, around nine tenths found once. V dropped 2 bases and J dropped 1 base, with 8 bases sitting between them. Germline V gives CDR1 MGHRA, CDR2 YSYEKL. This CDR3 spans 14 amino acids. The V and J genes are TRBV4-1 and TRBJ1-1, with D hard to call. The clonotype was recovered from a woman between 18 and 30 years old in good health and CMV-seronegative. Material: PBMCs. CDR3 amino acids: CASSQTNTNTEAFF. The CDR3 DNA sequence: TGCGCCAGCAGCCAAACAAACACGAACACTGAAGCTTTCTTT.